Presented here are 2 T cell receptor beta chains from one specimen sequenced in a study of PD-L1 blockade in urothelial cancer. This table comes from immunoSEQ multiplex PCR, and its TCRdb copy is limited to in-frame clones, with some not included. Of about 69,000 clones listed, approximately 91% are singletons. Sequencing used PBMCs, obtained around atezolizumab (anti-PD-L1) treatment. The receptors here all came from a man aged 55 to 70 with urothelial cancer.

The CDR3 region has the DNA TGTGCCAGCAGTCCCAATCGGACTAGCGGGAGGAGGGAGACCCAGTACTTC. This encodes CASSPNRTSGRRETQYF. This chain uses TRBV28 with TRBJ2-5; 14 nucleotides agree with TRBD2. Germline V gene data show CDR1 as MDHEN and CDR2 as SYDVKM. The CDR3 has 17 amino acids. The V and J ends lost 5 bases and 5 bases, in that order; junction bases with no gene match: 10.

This clone was detected once. The chain couples TRBV7-8 to TRBJ1-1, with D tentatively TRBD1 (5 bases). Germline V gene sequence: CDR1 SGHVS, CDR2 FQNEAQ. This CDR3 comprises 15 residues. V was cut by 4 bases and J by 11 bases, with 23 bases left in between. The CDR3 DNA reads as TGTGCCAGCAGCTATGGCAGTGGGGGAGGGATGTTGGCTTTCTTT. It translates to CASSYGSGGGMLAFF.